Shown below are 14 T cell receptor beta chains from a single sample sequenced in a study of blood T cell repertoires in COVID-19. Assay: immunoSEQ multiplex PCR; the TCRdb copy retains only in-frame clones and omits some. The top ten clones hold 2.5% to 3% of a sample with about 280,000 clones, 85% of them seen once. Sequencing used PBMCs or T cells enriched from blood (not recorded which). All receptors derive from a woman between 45 and 65 years old who had recovered from COVID-19.

This sequence joins TRBV4-3 and TRBJ2-5; TRBD2 matches at 7 bases. Germline CDR1 reads LGHNA; CDR2 reads YSLEER. After removal of 4 bases from V and 1 base from J, the junction contained 6 bases not matched to a gene. CDR3 size: 15 residues. CDR3 residues: CASSREGLIQETQYF. CDR3 bases: TGCGCCAGCAGCCGGGAGGGACTGATCCAAGAGACCCAGTACTTC.

This chain links TRBV27 with TRBJ2-5; 12 bases agree with TRBD1. Trimming removed 4 bases from V and 4 bases from J; junction bases left unmatched: 1. This CDR3 has 14 residues. Germline CDR1 reads MNHEY; CDR2 reads SMNVEV (reference sequence). This chain's CDR3 is CASSWGQGAETQYF. The CDR3 coding sequence is TGTGCCAGCAGTTGGGGACAGGGGGCAGAGACCCAGTACTTC.

This clone has more than one count but fewer than ten. The J gene is TRBJ2-1, the V gene TRBV29-1; 8 bases map to TRBD2. Germline CDR1 reads SQVTM; CDR2 reads ANQGSEA. The CDR3 loop spans 13 amino acids. Trimming at V came to 4 bases and at J to 3 bases, leaving 2 bases not matched to a gene. The CDR3 nucleotides read TGCAGCGTTGTGACTAGCGACTACAATGAGCAGTTCTTC. Translating it yields CSVVTSDYNEQFF.

This clone was detected ten times or more. The chain recombines TRBV3-1 (or the pseudogene TRBV3-2) with TRBJ2-3; 7 nucleotides line up with TRBD1. V lost 2 bases and J lost 4; bases outside the gene matches: 0. The CDR3 is 13 residues long. In germline, CDR1 is LGHDT, CDR2 YNNKEL (reference sequence). CDR3 bases: TGTGCCAGCAGCCAACAGGGGGCAGATACGCAGTATTTT. It specifies CASSQQGADTQYF.

The V and J genes are TRBV19 and TRBJ2-5, with 7 bases that match TRBD1. J lost 5 bases, V lost 6 bases, and 15 bases had no gene match. This CDR3 contains 16 residues. The germline V gene has CDR1 LNHDA and CDR2 SQIVND (reference sequence). The CDR3 DNA is TGTGCCAGTAGCCCACGTCGACAGGGAAGAAGGGAGACCCAGTACTTC. Translating it yields CASSPRRQGRRETQYF.

The gene calls are TRBV30 and TRBJ2-2, with TRBD2 matching 8 bases. Germline assignment: CDR1 GTSNPN and CDR2 SVGIG (reference sequence). V was clipped by 7 bases and J by 4 bases; unmatched bases: 11. The CDR3 sequence is 15 residues long. The CDR3 region is CALYGAGVVTGELFF. The CDR3 DNA reads TGTGCCTTATATGGAGCGGGAGTCGTCACCGGGGAGCTGTTTTTT.

This clone showed up just a few times. The chain links TRBV10-3 to TRBJ1-2; TRBD1 matches 9 bases. The CDR3 has 13 amino acids. The V gene's germline CDR1 is ENHRY and CDR2 SYGVKD. The J segment lost 4 bases and the V segment lost 4 bases, leaving 1 base of the junction unmatched. The CDR3 sequence is CAISGQGGYGYTF. In nucleotides, the CDR3 is TGTGCCATCAGTGGACAGGGGGGCTATGGCTACACCTTC.

The chain couples TRBV29-1 to TRBJ2-2; a weak D match, TRBD2 (5 bases). This CDR3 region has 12 residues. Germline values: CDR1 SQVTM, CDR2 ANQGSEA. The V gene lost 4 bases and the J gene lost 6 bases, with 9 bases spanning the gap. The CDR3 coding sequence is TGCAGCGTTGCTGGGAGTCCCGGGGAGCTGTTTTTT. Protein sequence: CSVAGSPGELFF.

The chain is built from TRBV9 and TRBJ2-7; TRBD2 agrees at 14 bases. Trimming removed 3 bases from V and 7 bases from J; junction bases left unmatched: 6. The CDR3 spans 15 residues. The germline V gene encodes CDR1 SGDLS and CDR2 YYNGEE. Here the CDR3 reads CASSGYGLAGGEQYF. The CDR3 DNA reads as TGTGCCAGCAGCGGCTACGGACTAGCGGGAGGAGAGCAGTACTTC. Combining the CDR3 with reference TRBV9 and TRBJ2-7 gives the whole variable domain DSGVTQTPKHLITATGQRVTLRCSPRSGDLSVYWYQQSLDQGLQFLIQYYNGEERAKGNILERFSAQQFPDLHSELNLSSLELGDSALYFCASSGYGLAGGEQYFGPGTRLTVT.

The gene calls are TRBV6-6 and TRBJ1-4; D is ambiguous. This CDR3 spans 11 amino acids. Germline assignment: CDR1 MNHNY and CDR2 SVGAGI (reference sequence). Trimming removed 4 bases from V and 6 bases from J, with 3 bases in between. In nucleotides, the CDR3 is TGTGCCAGCAGTTTCGATGAAAAACTGTTTTTT. Translation: CASSFDEKLFF.

The chain joins TRBV5-1 to TRBJ1-1; TRBD1 agrees at 7 bases. J gave up 0 bases and V 0 bases, and 11 bases lay outside the gene matches. Germline CDR1 SGHRS, CDR2 YFSETQ. The CDR3 is 18 amino acids. CDR3 sequence: CASSLAVRGRPLNTEAFF. CDR3 nucleotide sequence: TGCGCCAGCAGCTTGGCTGTGAGGGGGCGCCCCTTGAACACTGAAGCTTTCTTT.

The chain uses TRBV28 and TRBJ1-1; TRBD1 agrees at 7 bases. Germline-derived CDR1 and CDR2 are MDHEN and SYDVKM. Trimming removed 6 bases from V and 3 bases from J; junction bases left unmatched: 13. The CDR3 loop spans 16 amino acids. The CDR3 DNA reads as TGTGCCAGCAGCGGTGGGACAGCGAATAGGTACACTGAAGCTTTCTTT. It codes for CASSGGTANRYTEAFF. Drawing the rest from reference TRBV28 and TRBJ1-1, the complete variable domain is DVKVTQSSRYLVKRTGEKVFLECVQDMDHENMFWYRQDPGLGLRLIYFSYDVKMKEKGDIPEGYSVSREKKERFSLILESASTNQTSMYLCASSGGTANRYTEAFFGQGTRLTVV.

The chain carries TRBV2 and TRBJ2-1; 11 nucleotides line up with TRBD2. There are 14 residues in the CDR3. CDR1 and CDR2 (germline): SNHLY, FYNNEI. V trimming: 8 bases; J trimming: 7 bases; junction bases outside the gene matches: 7. This CDR3 is CASHLLAGANEQFF. CDR3 sequence (DNA): TGTGCCAGCCACTTACTAGCGGGAGCGAATGAGCAGTTCTTC.

This chain joins TRBV7-8 and TRBJ2-2; D is possibly TRBD1 (5 bases). Germline CDR1 and CDR2: SGHVS and FQNEAQ. The V end lost 5 bases, the J end lost 4 bases, and 23 bases lay between the germline ends. The CDR3 has 18 amino acids. The DNA for the CDR3 is TGTGCCAGCAGCCTAAGACAGATTCTATTATCGGCCACCGGGGAGCTGTTTTTT. Protein product: CASSLRQILLSATGELFF.